The clone carrying this TCR beta chain was observed a handful of times. The data were obtained in a study of blood T cells in healthy people across ages. V was trimmed by 5 bases and J by 0 bases, leaving 8 bases between them. The germline gives CDR1 SGHVS, CDR2 FQNEAQ. There are 15 residues in the CDR3. Together with a sample-barcoded 5' primer, a J-beta primer mix was included in a second PCR lasting roughly 6 to 12 cycles. TCRdb analysed the 5' RACE reads with MiXCR anew, one entry per CDR3 protein. The profile shows around 520,000 distinct CDR3 sequences, around a quarter of them singletons. These data were likewise used in another study, on T cells of mothers and their children. This second study notes: Compared with unrelated pairs, related mother-child pairs had slightly higher, non-significant overlap.

This clonotype was sampled from a boy aged 2 to 9 in good health. V usage is TRBV7-8 and J usage is TRBJ2-6, with TRBD1 as a possible D gene (6 bases). The sequenced sample was blood. CDR3 amino acids: CASSQGHSGANVLTF. CDR3 nucleotides: TGTGCCAGCAGCCAGGGACACTCTGGGGCCAACGTCCTGACTTTC.